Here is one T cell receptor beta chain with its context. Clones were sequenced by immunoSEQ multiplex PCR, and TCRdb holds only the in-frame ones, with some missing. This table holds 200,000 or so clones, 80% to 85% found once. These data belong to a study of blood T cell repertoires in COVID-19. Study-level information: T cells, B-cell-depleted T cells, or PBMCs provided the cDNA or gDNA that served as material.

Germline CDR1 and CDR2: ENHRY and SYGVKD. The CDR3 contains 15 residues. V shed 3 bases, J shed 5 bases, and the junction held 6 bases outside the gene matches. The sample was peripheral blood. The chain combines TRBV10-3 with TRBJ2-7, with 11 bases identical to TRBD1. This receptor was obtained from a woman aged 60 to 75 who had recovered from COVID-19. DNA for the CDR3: TGTGCCATCAGTGACCTTAGGACAGGGGGCAACGAGCAGTACTTC. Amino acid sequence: CAISDLRTGGNEQYF.